These 22 T cell receptor beta chains came from one sample sequenced in a study of patients and donors after allogeneic stem cell transplantation. TCRdb redid the calling of the RT-PCR reads with MiXCR, one entry per CDR3 protein. Of hundreds of thousands of distinct CDR3 sequences listed, around 16% were seen once; the top ten hold around 7.9%. Source material: blood, either unsorted or a sorted T cell fraction (not recorded which). All receptors derive from a human donor who was either an allogeneic HSCT recipient or a stem cell or donor lymphocyte infusion donor (not recorded which). It is not recorded whose cells these are; they may come from a transplant donor.

In its sample, this clonotype was seen a few times. This sequence joins TRBV7-2 and TRBJ1-5; TRBD1 aligns across 7 bases. V lost 5 bases to trimming and J lost 4 bases; unmatched junction nucleotides: 8. Per the germline V gene, CDR1 is SGHTA and CDR2 is FQGNSA. The CDR3 runs 15 residues. In DNA, the CDR3 is TGTGCCAGCAGCCTAACCGGGACAGCTAATCAGCCCCAGCATTTT. Protein product: CASSLTGTANQPQHF.

V and J are TRBV5-1 and TRBJ2-1; D not certain. CDR3 length equals 15 residues. The germline V gene has CDR1 SGHRS and CDR2 YFSETQ. V was clipped by 3 bases and J by 8 bases, with 18 bases between them. CDR3 protein: CASSSRARGADEQFF. Here the CDR3 DNA reads TGCGCCAGCAGCTCCCGGGCCCGCGGCGCGGATGAGCAGTTCTTC.

The chain is built from TRBV2 and TRBJ1-4; D is possibly TRBD1 (6 bases). The V gene's germline CDR1 is SNHLY and CDR2 FYNNEI. The CDR3 covers 14 residues. V was clipped by 7 bases and J by 8 bases, with 17 bases between them. This CDR3 is CASNQGRGSEKLFF. The CDR3 DNA reads as TGTGCCAGCAACCAGGGGAGGGGGAGCGAAAAACTGTTTTTT.

The gene calls are TRBV4-1 and TRBJ1-2; 8 positions match TRBD1. With 5 bases clipped from V and 6 bases from J, the junction kept 11 bases outside the gene matches. The CDR3 runs to 15 residues. CDR1 MGHRA and CDR2 YSYEKL come from the germline V gene. In DNA, the CDR3 is TGCGCCAGCAGCTATCCAGGACAGGGAAACAATGGCTACACCTTC. It encodes CASSYPGQGNNGYTF.

This chain joins TRBV7-2 and TRBJ2-1, with 9 bases identical to TRBD2. With 3 bases clipped from V and 8 bases from J, the junction kept 8 bases outside the gene matches. Germline lookup yields CDR1 SGHTA and CDR2 FQGNSA. The CDR3 is made up of 15 amino acids. Here the CDR3 reads CASSLGTSRSHEQFF. The CDR3 coding sequence is TGTGCCAGCAGCTTGGGGACTAGCCGATCCCATGAGCAGTTCTTC.

This sequence joins TRBV28 and TRBJ2-7; TRBD1 might be the D (6 bases). This CDR3 contains 12 residues. CDR1 and CDR2 from the germline V gene are MDHEN and SYDVKM. V was cut by 3 bases and J by 6 bases, with 9 bases left in between. The CDR3 spells CASSLLGGEQYF. CDR3 bases: TGTGCCAGCAGTTTGTTAGGGGGCGAGCAGTACTTC.

This clonotype was detected only a few times. The rearrangement links TRBV20-1 to TRBJ2-7; 10 nucleotides line up with TRBD2. Germline-derived CDR1 and CDR2 are DFQATT and SNEGSKA (reference sequence). The CDR3 covers 15 residues. V lost 3 bases, J lost 3 bases, and 8 bases stayed unmatched. The DNA of the CDR3 is TGCAGTGCTAGGTCTGGCTCTAGCGGGAGCTACGAGCAGTACTTC. This sequence encodes CSARSGSSGSYEQYF.

This rearrangement joins TRBV29-1 to TRBJ2-7; no clear D gene. Germline V lookup: CDR1 SQVTM, CDR2 ANQGSEA. This CDR3 is 13 amino acids long. V was pared by 4 bases and J by 3 bases, with 13 bases between. In DNA form, the CDR3 reads TGCAGCGTTGTATGGCAGGACGACTACGAGCAGTACTTC. Residues: CSVVWQDDYEQYF.

The chain recombines TRBV5-1 with TRBJ1-2; 9 bases are shared with TRBD1. Germline trimming cut 4 bases from V and 3 bases from J; bases unmatched to any gene: 7. This CDR3 is 15 amino acids long. CDR1 is SGHRS, CDR2 YFSETQ, per germline. DNA for the CDR3: TGCGCCAGCAGCCTTGGGACAGGGTATTACTATGGCTACACCTTC. Translation: CASSLGTGYYYGYTF. The whole variable domain, remainder taken from reference TRBV5-1 and TRBJ1-2, is KAGVTQTPRYLIKTRGQQVTLSCSPISGHRSVSWYQQTPGQGLQFLFEYFSETQRNKGNFPGRFSGRQFSNSRSEMNVSTLELGDSALYLCASSLGTGYYYGYTFGSGTRLTVV.

This clonotype was picked up a small number of times. The V and J genes are TRBV4-3 and TRBJ2-5; the match to TRBD2 covers 10 bases. Germline CDR1 reads LGHNA; CDR2 reads YSLEER. The CDR3 is 16 residues long. J lost 2 bases, V lost 0 bases, and 3 bases had no gene match. CDR3 coding DNA: TGCGCCAGCAGCCAAGAAGCGGGGGGGCAGCAAGAGACCCAGTACTTC. Translating it yields CASSQEAGGQQETQYF.

This clonotype was detected many times. The CDR3 here is CASSLEGWGWIQPQHF. The CDR3 nucleotides are TGTGCCAGCAGCTTAGAGGGGTGGGGTTGGATTCAGCCCCAGCATTTT. The rearrangement links TRBV7-2 to TRBJ1-5, with D tentatively TRBD1 (5 bases). Germline values: CDR1 SGHTA, CDR2 FQGNSA. This CDR3 contains 16 residues. Trimming pared 1 base from V and 6 bases from J, leaving 16 bases between. The whole variable domain, filled in from reference TRBV7-2 and TRBJ1-5, reads GAGVSQSPSNKVTEKGKDVELRCDPISGHTALYWYRQSLGQGLEFLIYFQGNSAPDKSGLPSDRFSAERTGGSVSTLTIQRTQQEDSAVYLCASSLEGWGWIQPQHFGDGTRLSIL.

This clonotype was found a few times. This chain uses TRBV2 with TRBJ2-5, with TRBD1 as a possible D gene (5 bases). The CDR3 totals 16 residues. Germline CDR1 and CDR2: SNHLY and FYNNEI. V lost 3 bases and J 1 base, leaving 15 bases between the germline ends. The chain's CDR3 is CASSDPLRVTQETQYF. In DNA, the CDR3 is TGTGCCAGCAGTGACCCCCTCAGGGTAACCCAAGAGACCCAGTACTTC.

The table lists this clonotype with a few counts. The genes are TRBV12-3 or TRBV12-4 and TRBJ2-7; 9 nucleotides align to TRBD2. The CDR3 is 14 residues long. The trim removed 6 bases at V and 3 bases at J, leaving 6 bases unmatched. The CDR3 DNA sequence: TGTGCCAGCAGCCGAGGACTAGCGTTCTACGAGCAGTACTTC. It translates to CASSRGLAFYEQYF.

A few counts support this clonotype. The CDR3 DNA is TGCGCCAGCAGCCCGGGACAGGGAAGGCCCGGGGAGCTGTTTTTT. It yields the protein CASSPGQGRPGELFF. The chain recombines TRBV4-1 with TRBJ2-2, with 9 nucleotides matching TRBD1. With 4 bases clipped from V and 6 bases from J, the junction kept 6 bases outside the gene matches. Germline V gene data show CDR1 as MGHRA and CDR2 as YSYEKL. This CDR3 region has 15 residues.

This sequence joins TRBV29-1 and TRBJ1-1; D perhaps matches TRBD1 (5 bases). The V end lost 4 bases, the J end lost 4 bases, and 10 bases lay between the germline ends. The CDR3 consists of 12 residues. Germline CDR1 is SQVTM and CDR2 is ANQGSEA. This CDR3 reads CSVGGVATEAFF. The CDR3 DNA reads TGCAGCGTTGGAGGGGTGGCCACTGAAGCTTTCTTT.

There are a few counts of this clonotype. The rearrangement links TRBV6-6 to TRBJ2-7; D not resolved. There are 13 residues in the CDR3. Germline loops: CDR1 MNHNY, CDR2 SVGAGI (reference sequence). V dropped 5 bases and J dropped 3 bases, with 11 bases sitting between them. CDR3 DNA: TGTGCCAGCAGTCCACGGGTCAGCTACGAGCAGTACTTC. Amino acid sequence: CASSPRVSYEQYF.

This clonotype was observed a handful of times. The rearrangement links TRBV20-1 to TRBJ1-1; D is undetermined. The CDR3 has 11 amino acids. Trimming left V 5 bases short and J 1 base short, with 5 bases between. Germline V lookup: CDR1 DFQATT, CDR2 SNEGSKA (reference sequence). This chain's CDR3 is CSAGGNTEAFF. The CDR3 DNA is TGCAGTGCTGGAGGGAACACTGAAGCTTTCTTT.

V is TRBV29-1 and J is TRBJ2-5; possibly TRBD1 for D (5 bases). V lost 1 base and J 1 base, leaving 7 bases between the germline ends. Germline V gene sequence: CDR1 SQVTM, CDR2 ANQGSEA. The CDR3 runs to 13 residues. This CDR3 reads CSVEGQGQETQYF. The CDR3 coding sequence is TGCAGCGTTGAAGGCCAGGGCCAAGAGACCCAGTACTTC. Looking up the rest from reference TRBV29-1 and TRBJ2-5 gives the full variable domain: SAVISQKPSRDICQRGTSLTIQCQVDSQVTMMFWYRQQPGQSLTLIATANQGSEATYESGFVIDKFPISRPNLTFSTLTVSNMSPEDSSIYLCSVEGQGQETQYFGPGTRLLVL.

The chain joins TRBV3-1 to TRBJ1-1, with 7 positions matching TRBD1. CDR1 LGHDT and CDR2 YNNKEL come from the germline V gene (reference sequence). The CDR3 sequence is 12 residues long. The ends lost 4 bases at V and 7 bases at J; junction bases unmatched: 3. CDR3 bases: TGTGCCAGCAGCCTACAGGGGTTTGAAGCTTTCTTT. Translating gives CASSLQGFEAFF.

The rearrangement links TRBV2 to TRBJ2-3; D is undetermined. Trimming took off 7 bases at V and 5 bases at J, with 19 bases between the two ends. CDR3 size: 15 residues. Germline assignment: CDR1 SNHLY and CDR2 FYNNEI. The CDR3 sequence is CASIDRRSTGDTQYF. The CDR3 DNA reads as TGTGCCAGCATAGACCGTAGATCGACTGGAGATACGCAGTATTTT.

This clonotype was seen only a few times. The CDR3 sequence is CASSYSGGEANTGELFF. Written as DNA, the CDR3 is TGTGCCAGCAGTTACTCGGGAGGTGAAGCGAACACCGGGGAGCTGTTTTTT. The chain has TRBV6-5 and TRBJ2-2; a possible D gene is TRBD2 (6 bases). CDR3 length equals 17 residues. CDR1 is MNHEY and CDR2 is SVGAGI in the germline V gene. V was shortened by 0 bases and J by 0 bases, with 11 bases between the two germline ends.

V gene TRBV5-1 combines with J gene TRBJ1-2, with D maybe TRBD1 (6 bases). This CDR3 has 14 residues. Germline CDR1 is SGHRS and CDR2 is YFSETQ. V lost 3 bases to trimming and J lost 8 bases, with 17 bases between them. The CDR3 spells CASSSTPGGNGYTF. The CDR3, as DNA: TGCGCCAGCAGCTCCACCCCGGGGGGCAACGGCTACACCTTC.